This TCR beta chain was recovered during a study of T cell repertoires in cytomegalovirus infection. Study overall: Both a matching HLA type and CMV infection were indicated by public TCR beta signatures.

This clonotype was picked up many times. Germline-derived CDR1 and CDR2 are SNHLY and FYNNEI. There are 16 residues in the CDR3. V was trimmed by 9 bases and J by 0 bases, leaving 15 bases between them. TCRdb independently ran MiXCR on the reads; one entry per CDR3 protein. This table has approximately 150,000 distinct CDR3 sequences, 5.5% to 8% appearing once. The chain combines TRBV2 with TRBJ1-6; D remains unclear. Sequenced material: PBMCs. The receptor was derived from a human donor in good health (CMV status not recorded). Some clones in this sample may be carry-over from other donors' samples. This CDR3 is CASGRFVASYNSPLHF. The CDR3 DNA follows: TGTGCCAGTGGGAGATTCGTGGCCTCCTATAATTCACCCCTCCACTTT.